This T cell receptor (beta chain) was retrieved from a study of regulatory T cells in long-lasting Graves disease. Ten or more counts support this clonotype. The time point here: persistent/refractory GD, antithyroid drugs over 5 years with positive TRAb. From PBMCs, RNA was extracted and then used to make the TCR library. iRepertoire HTBI primers and Arm-PCR of CDR3 regions built TCR beta libraries. TCRdb independently ran MiXCR on the multiplex PCR reads; one entry per CDR3 protein. Altogether under 350,000 distinct CDR3 sequences are present, 22% being singletons, with the ten largest covering more than 50%. Trimming removed 1 base from V and 8 bases from J, with 14 bases in between. Germline V gene data show CDR1 as SEHNR and CDR2 as FQNEAQ (reference sequence). This CDR3 contains 14 residues.

Sequences were derived from peripheral blood mononuclear cells (PBMCs), sampled when the disease was refractory, from a patient treated with antithyroid drugs. This chain uses TRBV7-9 with TRBJ2-5; D ambiguous. The receptor was derived from a female donor with Graves disease. CDR3 sequence (DNA): TGTGCCAGCAGCTTAGAGTTCGACTCCCCTACCCAGTACTTC. Translating gives CASSLEFDSPTQYF.